This T cell receptor (beta chain) is from a study of T-cell reconstitution after alpha-beta-depleted transplantation in children. General study findings and limits: As was reported, about two months after transplant, alpha-beta T cells came from several hundred expanded graft clones. Most T-cell counts and diversity one year after the transplant came from T cells that were newly produced. Surviving recipient cells, namely T cells and thymic progenitors, were the source of high day-60 TCRbeta diversity in some patients.

For TCRbeta, the library was prepared with unique molecular identifiers. A single record per CDR3 protein comes from TCRdb applying MiXCR to the PCR reads. Counted here are about 1,000,000 distinct CDR3 sequences, about 26% occurring once; the ten biggest clones make up 28%. On this clonotype: Its antigen is undetermined.

The length of the CDR3 is 16 residues. With V trimmed by 4 bases and J by 2 bases, 9 bases remained unmatched. Germline CDR1 LGHDT, CDR2 YNNKEL (reference sequence). Sequenced material: PBMCs, mostly from graft donor cells, taken 360 days after TCRalphabeta/CD19-depleted stem cell transplant. This sequence was found in a boy younger than two who had a stem cell transplant for SCID, so the T cells may come from the graft donor. The rearrangement uses TRBV3-1 and TRBJ2-3, with TRBD2 matching over 7 bases. The CDR3 is CASSRRDREDTDTQYF. Written as DNA, the CDR3 is TGTGCCAGCAGCCGCCGGGACCGGGAGGACACAGATACGCAGTATTTT.